This passage covers 19 T cell receptor beta chains from one sample sequenced in a study of brain T cells in children with intractable seizures. Clones were sequenced by immunoSEQ multiplex PCR, and TCRdb holds only the in-frame ones, with some missing. The table has roughly 80,000 clones, approximately 94% seen once. Sequencing was performed on peripheral blood, taken at surgery. These TCRs come from a boy younger than two with tuberous sclerosis and intractable seizures.

This rearrangement joins TRBV7-8 to TRBJ1-1; D gene ambiguous. The CDR3 has 14 amino acids. V shed 1 base and J shed 3 bases, with 9 bases lying between them. Germline V gives CDR1 SGHVS, CDR2 FQNEAQ. CDR3 sequence reads: CASSLGQADTEAFF. For the CDR3, the DNA is TGTGCCAGCAGCTTAGGGCAGGCTGACACTGAAGCTTTCTTT.

A remark on this clone: A read error may account for a junction end that differs from germline. The CDR3, as DNA: TGTGCCAGCAGAAACAGGGCCGTTCCCTACGGGCAGTACTTC. Translated, it gives CASRNRAVPYGQYF. The chain is built from TRBV28 and TRBJ2-7; tentatively, D is TRBD1 (6 bases). Germline V lookup: CDR1 MDHEN, CDR2 SYDVKM. The CDR3 is made up of 14 amino acids.

The chain uses TRBV3-1 (or the pseudogene TRBV3-2) and TRBJ2-5; 11 nucleotides align to TRBD2. V lost 4 bases and J lost 5; bases outside the gene matches: 6. Germline V gene lookup returns CDR1 LGHDT and CDR2 YNNKEL (reference sequence). There are 15 residues in the CDR3. DNA for the CDR3: TGTGCCAGCAGCCGAACTAGCGGGGGTGGGGAGACCCAGTACTTC. This sequence encodes CASSRTSGGGETQYF.

This sequence joins TRBV6-1 and TRBJ1-2; maybe TRBD1 (5 bases). Germline V gene sequence: CDR1 MNHNS, CDR2 SASEGT. With 3 bases removed from V and 4 bases from J, the gap between germline ends came to 12 bases. CDR3 size: 14 residues. DNA of the CDR3: TGTGCCAGCAGTGAGACGTTGACAGTCTATGGCTACACCTTC. Residues: CASSETLTVYGYTF.

The rearrangement uses TRBV28 and TRBJ2-1; 10 bases are a match to TRBD1. V shed 8 bases, J shed 8 bases, and the junction held 6 bases outside the gene matches. Germline CDR1 and CDR2: MDHEN and SYDVKM. This CDR3 is built from 13 residues. The CDR3 reads CASWDRGKDEQFF. CDR3 nucleotides: TGTGCCAGCTGGGACAGGGGAAAGGATGAGCAGTTCTTC.

The genes are TRBV9 and TRBJ2-1; TRBD2 aligns across 9 bases. Germline values: CDR1 SGDLS, CDR2 YYNGEE. This CDR3 comprises 15 residues. The V gene end was trimmed by 0 bases and the J gene end by 8 bases; junction bases not matched to a gene: 6. DNA for the CDR3: TGTGCCAGCAGCGTAGGAGGCGGGGGGGCCGATGAGCAGTTCTTC. Translated: CASSVGGGGADEQFF. Looking up the rest from reference TRBV9 and TRBJ2-1 gives the full variable domain: DSGVTQTPKHLITATGQRVTLRCSPRSGDLSVYWYQQSLDQGLQFLIQYYNGEERAKGNILERFSAQQFPDLHSELNLSSLELGDSALYFCASSVGGGGADEQFFGPGTRLTVL.

The chain links TRBV4-2 to TRBJ2-1, with TRBD2 as a possible D gene (6 bases). The V end was cut by 8 bases, the J end by 0 bases, with 14 bases between. This CDR3 spans 15 amino acids. Germline V gene data show CDR1 as LGHNA and CDR2 as YNFKEQ. The CDR3, as DNA: TGTGCCAGCGGAACTAGCCAAAGCTCCTACAATGAGCAGTTCTTC. Amino acid sequence: CASGTSQSSYNEQFF.

V is TRBV3-1 (or the pseudogene TRBV3-2) and J is TRBJ2-7; unclear D gene. Germline CDR1 is LGHDT and CDR2 is YNNKEL (reference sequence). CDR3 length: 16 residues. Trimming removed 1 base at V and 1 base at J, with 14 bases between. This chain's CDR3 is CASSQVATMRSYEQYF. In nucleotides, the CDR3 is TGTGCCAGCAGCCAAGTTGCAACTATGAGGTCCTACGAGCAGTACTTC.

The chain employs TRBV5-4 and TRBJ2-1; D uncertain. V was trimmed by 4 bases and J by 8 bases, leaving 10 bases between them. The germline gives CDR1 SGHNT, CDR2 YYREEE (reference sequence). CDR3 length: 12 residues. This chain's CDR3 is CASSLPSDEQFF. CDR3 in DNA: TGTGCCAGCAGCCTACCAAGTGATGAGCAGTTCTTC.

The chain combines TRBV30 with TRBJ1-3; no clear D gene. Germline V gene sequence: CDR1 GTSNPN, CDR2 SVGIG (reference sequence). The CDR3 is made up of 13 amino acids. Deletions cut 2 bases from V and 1 base from J, with 6 bases between. CDR3 sequence: CAWSWSSGNTIYF. The CDR3, as DNA: TGTGCCTGGAGTTGGTCTTCTGGAAACACCATATATTTT.

The chain employs TRBV4-1 and TRBJ2-7, with D perhaps TRBD1 or TRBD2 (5 bases each). The CDR3 sequence is 16 residues long. V lost 3 bases and J 4 bases, leaving 19 bases between the germline ends. Germline V gene data show CDR1 as MGHRA and CDR2 as YSYEKL. The CDR3 reads CASSHAPGPFLYEQYF. The CDR3 nucleotides are TGCGCCAGCAGCCATGCCCCGGGACCATTTCTATACGAGCAGTACTTC.

V is TRBV18 and J is TRBJ1-2, with unresolved D. The V end was cut by 2 bases, the J end by 3 bases, with 10 bases between. CDR1 KGHSH and CDR2 LQKENI come from the germline V gene. This CDR3 is 14 amino acids long. This chain's CDR3 is CASSPKIPDYGYTF. In nucleotides, the CDR3 is TGTGCCAGCTCACCAAAAATTCCGGACTATGGCTACACCTTC.

CDR3 amino acids: CASSLASVQPQHF. The CDR3 DNA sequence: TGTGCCAGCAGTTTAGCTTCAGTTCAGCCCCAGCATTTT. This chain joins TRBV12-3 or TRBV12-4 and TRBJ1-5; D gene unclear. The V and J ends lost 0 bases and 6 bases respectively, with 6 bases between them. This CDR3 has 13 amino acids.

The gene calls are TRBV24-1 and TRBJ2-7; TRBD2 aligns across 10 bases. Germline assignment: CDR1 KGHDR and CDR2 SFDVKD. The CDR3 runs 15 residues. The junction had 3 bases not matched to a gene; V was cut back by 5 bases and J by 0 bases. The CDR3 loop is CATSVASGSSYEQYF. CDR3 DNA sequence: TGTGCCACCAGTGTGGCTAGCGGGAGCTCCTACGAGCAGTACTTC.

The genes are TRBV4-1 and TRBJ1-1; tentatively, D is TRBD1 (6 bases). The CDR3 is 15 amino acids. Germline V gives CDR1 MGHRA, CDR2 YSYEKL. The V end lost 3 bases, the J end lost 0 bases, and 11 bases lay between the germline ends. Here the CDR3 DNA reads TGCGCCAGCAGCCACCCACAGGGCATGAACACTGAAGCTTTCTTT. Its translation is CASSHPQGMNTEAFF.

J is TRBJ2-2 and V is TRBV5-1, with unresolved D. V was shortened by 0 bases and J by 1 base, with 10 bases between the two germline ends. Germline lookup yields CDR1 SGHRS and CDR2 YFSETQ. This CDR3 has 16 amino acids. The CDR3: CASSLARTVNTGELFF. CDR3 nucleotides: TGCGCCAGCAGCTTGGCCCGGACGGTGAACACCGGGGAGCTGTTTTTT.

This chain connects TRBV2 to TRBJ2-4, with 9 bases aligning to TRBD2. The CDR3 is made up of 17 amino acids. V lost 0 bases and J lost 0; bases outside the gene matches: 3. Germline CDR1 is SNHLY and CDR2 is FYNNEI. In nucleotides, the CDR3 is TGTGCCAGCAGTGAAGCGTCTAGCGGGGTAGCCAAAAACATTCAGTACTTC. Its protein is CASSEASSGVAKNIQYF.

This clone was observed a handful of times. This rearrangement joins TRBV3-1 (or the pseudogene TRBV3-2) to TRBJ1-5; the D is unclear. V was pared by 1 base and J by 5 bases, with 6 bases between. The CDR3 has 13 amino acids. From germline, CDR1 is LGHDT and CDR2 YNNKEL (reference sequence). The CDR3: CASSQGGDQPQHF. The CDR3 region has the DNA TGTGCCAGCAGCCAAGGGGGAGATCAGCCCCAGCATTTT.

Only a few counts were recorded for this clone. The chain employs TRBV5-1 and TRBJ1-2, with D possibly being TRBD1 (6 bases). The V gene's germline CDR1 is SGHRS and CDR2 YFSETQ. The V end was cut by 4 bases, the J end by 0 bases, with 7 bases between. CDR3 length equals 13 residues. CDR3 region: CASSQGTNYGYTF. In nucleotides, the CDR3 is TGCGCCAGCAGCCAGGGGACTAACTATGGCTACACCTTC.